This record covers a single T cell receptor beta chain. Its antigen is currently unknown. Sequenced with the Oncomine TCR Beta short-read assay was DNA taken from cultured CD4+ T cells. TCRdb redid the calling of the PCR reads with MiXCR, one entry per CDR3 protein. The sample yields more than 15,000 distinct CDR3 sequences, around a third seen once. This entry belongs to a study of vaccination and CD4 T cells after COVID-19. This sample's treatment: roughly 10-day PBMC culture with coronavirus spike peptide pools or control peptides (ViraFEST assay). The CDR3 length is 14 residues. The germline V gene has CDR1 SGHRS and CDR2 YFSETQ. Trimming stripped 3 bases from V and 5 bases from J, with 14 bases between.

Sequencing was done on a sample of cultured CD4+ T cells from blood. This clonotype was sampled from a human donor with COVID-19. V gene TRBV5-1 combines with J gene TRBJ2-5; a possible D gene is TRBD2 (6 bases). The CDR3 is CASSSGLSRETQYF. CDR3 in DNA: TGCGCCAGCAGCTCGGGACTCTCGAGGGAGACCCAGTACTTC. Using reference TRBV5-1 and TRBJ2-5 for the parts outside the CDR3, the full variable domain is KAGVTQTPRYLIKTRGQQVTLSCSPISGHRSVSWYQQTPGQGLQFLFEYFSETQRNKGNFPGRFSGRQFSNSRSEMNVSTLELGDSALYLCASSSGLSRETQYFGPGTRLLVL.